The subject of this entry is one TCR beta chain. Antigen unknown. This sample stems from a study of cytomegalovirus exposure and HLA in healthy donors. General study results and limits: A missense DCLRE1C variant was associated with V- and J-gene trimming of TCR beta chains in a later analysis, and an independent cohort replicated the association. About 150 TCR beta chains were listed as cytomegalovirus-associated. The productive fraction for most TCR beta V segments was about 87% or about 30% in an earlier analysis.

CDR1 is LNHDA and CDR2 is SQIVND in the germline V gene (reference sequence). The CDR3 loop spans 13 amino acids. V lost 5 bases, J lost 11 bases, and 18 bases lay in between. Vbeta (60) and Jbeta (13) primers were used in the PCR. Clones were read by immunoSEQ multiplex PCR, and TCRdb kept only the in-frame ones, dropping some. The sample holds approximately 80,000 clones. The sequence derives from a woman in her twenties or thirties in good health and CMV-seronegative. The chain has TRBV19 and TRBJ1-2; D is uncertain. The sequenced sample consisted of PBMCs. The CDR3 DNA reads TGTGCCAGTAGTCCAACCCCGGGAGCAAAGTACACCTTC. This encodes CASSPTPGAKYTF.